What follows is one T cell receptor (beta chain) and its context. CDR1 and CDR2 (germline): SGHAT, FQNNGV. The CDR3 loop spans 18 amino acids. Trimming pared 5 bases from V and 4 bases from J, leaving 26 bases between. This sample was taken from a study of blood T cell repertoires in COVID-19. Original data processing: It was from reference gene primer amplification that nucleated cell counts were estimated. The assay was immunoSEQ multiplex PCR, and TCRdb's table has in-frame clones only and misses some. V and J calls and clone size come straight from that table; D and trimming were deduced from the DNA. The profile covers about 280,000 clones, with 88% appearing a single time and about 1% taken by the ten largest.

The source is a woman in her twenties or thirties who had recovered from COVID-19. The chain uses TRBV11-2 and TRBJ1-2, with D hard to call. Sequences were obtained from PBMCs or T cells enriched from blood (not recorded which). Here the CDR3 reads CASSATDFTRFQSYGYTF. Written as DNA, the CDR3 is TGTGCCAGCAGCGCCACGGACTTCACTCGGTTCCAGAGCTATGGCTACACCTTC.